Presented here are 25 T cell receptor beta chains from one specimen sequenced in a study of T-cell memory formation after mild COVID-19 (dated by TCRdb to the early 2020s). Library generation was performed with 5' RACE. The sequencer was an Illumina NovaSeq 6000. TCRdb trimmed public reads at Q25 via fastp, called clones via MiXCR and kept in-frame beta chains. Duplicate CDR3 protein sequences are folded into a single record with the most common DNA and genes. Within this sample are over 500,000 distinct CDR3 sequences, with approximately 15% of them counted one time only. The leading ten clones occupy just over 8% of the sample. Sequences were obtained from PBMCs or a T cell subset sorted from them (not recorded which). These receptors all stem from an adult woman who had mild COVID-19 (a few samples of this study predate the infection). The sample titles of this study are shuffled in the database, so cell type and time point are left out; the donor was told from shared clones.

CDR3 nucleotide sequence: TGTGCCAGCAGCCCCCCTACAGGGATAGGCCGCTACGAGCAGTACTTC. Translation gives CASSPPTGIGRYEQYF. The chain recombines TRBV12-3 or TRBV12-4 with TRBJ2-7; the D gene is possibly TRBD1 (6 bases). The CDR3 runs 16 residues. Trimming took off 6 bases at V and 3 bases at J, with 21 bases between the two ends.

The chain is built from TRBV20-1 and TRBJ2-3; TRBD2 matches 14 bases. Per the germline V gene, CDR1 is DFQATT and CDR2 is SNEGSKA (reference sequence). This CDR3 region has 16 residues. V lost 5 bases, J lost 3 bases, and 7 bases stayed unmatched. The CDR3 sequence is CSARPWTSGGTDTQYF. CDR3 nucleotides: TGCAGTGCTCGCCCATGGACTAGCGGGGGGACAGATACGCAGTATTTT.

This clonotype was detected a few times. This chain connects TRBV7-3 to TRBJ1-4, with D unclear. Trimming stripped 6 bases from V and 5 bases from J, with 19 bases between. The CDR3 extends over 16 amino acids. CDR1 and CDR2 (germline): SGHTA, FQGTGA. The CDR3, as DNA: TGTGCCAGCAGTTCGGACGCCGGTTCCTTGAATGAAAAACTGTTTTTT. Its protein is CASSSDAGSLNEKLFF.

In its sample, this clonotype was seen a few times. The genes are TRBV7-9 and TRBJ2-5; 9 nucleotides align to TRBD1. CDR3 length equals 16 residues. The V and J ends lost 5 bases and 2 bases, in that order; junction bases with no gene match: 9. The germline V gene encodes CDR1 SEHNR and CDR2 FQNEAQ (reference sequence). This CDR3 reads CASSRLGQGPQETQYF. The DNA for the CDR3 is TGTGCCAGCAGCCGACTGGGACAGGGTCCTCAAGAGACCCAGTACTTC. The full variable domain, completed using reference TRBV7-9 and TRBJ2-5, is DTGVSQNPRHKITKRGQNVTFRCDPISEHNRLYWYRQTLGQGPEFLTYFQNEAQLEKSRLLSDRFSAERPKGSFSTLEIQRTEQGDSAMYLCASSRLGQGPQETQYFGPGTRLLVL.

This clonotype came up a few times. The chain links TRBV7-2 to TRBJ2-3; no clear D gene. Germline assignment: CDR1 SGHTA and CDR2 FQGNSA. The CDR3 runs 12 residues. Trimming shortened V by 5 bases and J by 6 bases, and 9 bases separated the two germline ends. The DNA for the CDR3 is TGTGCCAGCAGCACCCCGGTGGATACGCAGTATTTT. Its protein product is CASSTPVDTQYF.

This clonotype occurred many times. This chain links TRBV18 with TRBJ2-1; 7 bases map to TRBD1. The CDR3 has 16 residues. J was trimmed by 0 bases and V by 4 bases; bases with no gene match: 6. CDR1 and CDR2 (germline): KGHSH, LQKENI. The CDR3 reads CASSLRQGTSYNEQFF. The CDR3 DNA reads TGTGCCAGCTCACTCCGACAGGGAACCTCCTACAATGAGCAGTTCTTC.

This clonotype has more than one count but fewer than ten. The chain has TRBV25-1 and TRBJ1-2; D is unresolved. Trimming stripped 4 bases from V and 4 bases from J, with 10 bases between. The CDR3 runs to 13 residues. Germline lookup yields CDR1 MGHDK and CDR2 SYGVNS. CDR3 nucleotides: TGTGCCAGCAGTGCTAACGGGGTCTATGGCTACACCTTC. Translation gives CASSANGVYGYTF.

The sample holds a few counts of this clonotype. The J gene is TRBJ2-7, the V gene TRBV4-1; 8 positions agree with TRBD1. The CDR3 length is 16 residues. The V segment lost 1 base and the J segment 2 bases; nucleotides outside the gene matches: 7. CDR1 MGHRA and CDR2 YSYEKL come from the germline V gene. This CDR3 is CASSQATGGRTYEQYF. The CDR3 coding sequence is TGCGCCAGCAGCCAAGCAACAGGGGGGAGAACCTACGAGCAGTACTTC.

This clonotype has only a few counts. The gene calls are TRBV7-8 and TRBJ2-5; a possible D gene is TRBD2 (7 bases). Germline V lookup: CDR1 SGHVS, CDR2 FQNEAQ. Between the trimmed V and J ends, which lost 1 base and 3 bases, there was a span of 21 bases. The CDR3 sequence is 18 residues long. The CDR3 DNA reads TGTGCCAGCAGCTTAGGACGAGTCTGGGCGGGGGCCAAAGAGACCCAGTACTTC. It codes for CASSLGRVWAGAKETQYF.

This clonotype has a handful of counts. This chain links TRBV29-1 with TRBJ1-2, with unresolved D. Germline V lookup: CDR1 SQVTM, CDR2 ANQGSEA. The CDR3 is 13 amino acids. Trimming removed 4 bases from V and 0 bases from J, with 9 bases in between. The CDR3 coding sequence is TGCAGCGTTGTGGAGCCGACTAACTATGGCTACACCTTC. Its translation is CSVVEPTNYGYTF. Drawing the rest from reference TRBV29-1 and TRBJ1-2, the complete variable domain is SAVISQKPSRDICQRGTSLTIQCQVDSQVTMMFWYRQQPGQSLTLIATANQGSEATYESGFVIDKFPISRPNLTFSTLTVSNMSPEDSSIYLCSVVEPTNYGYTFGSGTRLTVV.

The gene calls are TRBV7-2 and TRBJ1-5; a possible D gene is TRBD1 (6 bases). The CDR3 consists of 15 residues. Germline CDR1 reads SGHTA; CDR2 reads FQGNSA. Trimming took 5 bases from V and 3 from J, leaving 14 bases between them. The CDR3 DNA sequence: TGTGCCAGCAGCCGGACAGCGAATAACAATCAGCCCCAGCATTTT. Its translation is CASSRTANNNQPQHF.

The chain recombines TRBV18 with TRBJ2-5, with 8 bases identical to TRBD2. The germline V gene encodes CDR1 KGHSH and CDR2 LQKENI. V shed 1 base and J 5 bases; nucleotides not matched to a gene: 6. The CDR3 is 15 amino acids. The CDR3 DNA follows: TGTGCCAGCTCACCACGCGGGGGGACCGGGGAGACCCAGTACTTC. Protein product: CASSPRGGTGETQYF. Based on the CDR3 plus reference TRBV18 and TRBJ2-5, the full variable domain is NAGVMQNPRHLVRRRGQEARLRCSPMKGHSHVYWYRQLPEEGLKFMVYLQKENIIDESGMPKERFSAEFPKEGPSILRIQQVVRGDSAAYFCASSPRGGTGETQYFGPGTRLLVL.

The rearrangement links TRBV7-8 to TRBJ2-7; D ambiguous. V gave up 2 bases and J gave up 5 bases, with 4 bases separating them. This CDR3 comprises 11 residues. Germline-derived CDR1 and CDR2 are SGHVS and FQNEAQ. The CDR3 sequence: CASSLFHEQYF. The CDR3 DNA reads as TGTGCCAGCAGCTTATTCCACGAGCAGTACTTC.

This clonotype was seen a handful of times. The V call is TRBV2, the J call TRBJ2-3, with D hard to call. Germline CDR1 is SNHLY and CDR2 is FYNNEI. The CDR3 sequence is 12 residues long. V was cut by 4 bases and J by 6 bases, with 8 bases left in between. In DNA form, the CDR3 reads TGTGCCAGCAGTGGCGACTCGGATACGCAGTATTTT. This translates into CASSGDSDTQYF.

The chain links TRBV7-9 to TRBJ1-5; perhaps TRBD1 as D (6 bases). Looked up from germline, CDR1 is SEHNR and CDR2 is FQNEAQ (reference sequence). The CDR3 length is 16 residues. The V and J ends lost 1 base and 0 bases respectively, with 10 bases between them. CDR3 protein: CASSLGTDPSNQPQHF. CDR3 nucleotide sequence: TGTGCCAGCAGCTTAGGGACAGACCCTAGCAATCAGCCCCAGCATTTT.

The chain links TRBV4-2 to TRBJ1-5, with TRBD1 matching over 7 bases. Losses at the gene ends were 4 bases for V and 1 base for J; bases not matched to a gene: 10. The CDR3 consists of 17 residues. CDR1 is LGHNA and CDR2 is YNFKEQ in the germline V gene. Here the CDR3 reads CASSLHEGTVSNQPQHF. CDR3 DNA: TGTGCCAGCAGCCTACATGAGGGGACAGTCAGCAATCAGCCCCAGCATTTT.

J is TRBJ2-3 and V is TRBV5-1; 8 bases map to TRBD2. V shed 2 bases and J 0 bases; nucleotides not matched to a gene: 5. The germline V gene encodes CDR1 SGHRS and CDR2 YFSETQ. CDR3 length equals 16 residues. The CDR3 spells CASSLSTSGSTDTQYF. CDR3 DNA sequence: TGCGCCAGCAGCTTATCTACTAGCGGTAGCACAGATACGCAGTATTTT.

V gene TRBV7-3 combines with J gene TRBJ2-1; 11 bases align to TRBD2. This CDR3 region has 15 residues. Germline CDR1 reads SGHTA; CDR2 reads FQGTGA. V lost 5 bases to trimming and J lost 3 bases; unmatched junction nucleotides: 3. The CDR3 reads CASSTSGRVYNEQFF. The CDR3 nucleotides read TGTGCCAGCAGCACTAGCGGGAGAGTCTACAATGAGCAGTTCTTC.

This clonotype was found a few times. V usage is TRBV20-1 and J usage is TRBJ2-3, with TRBD2 matching over 15 bases. Per the germline V gene, CDR1 is DFQATT and CDR2 is SNEGSKA (reference sequence). The CDR3 is 14 residues long. V shed 5 bases and J 5 bases; nucleotides not matched to a gene: 2. This CDR3 is CSARTSGRVDTQYF. The CDR3 DNA sequence: TGCAGTGCTCGGACTAGCGGGAGGGTAGATACGCAGTATTTT.

In its sample, this clonotype was seen a few times. This chain connects TRBV12-3 or TRBV12-4 to TRBJ2-3; tentatively, D is TRBD1 (6 bases). CDR3 size: 13 residues. V lost 5 bases and J 9 bases, leaving 15 bases between the germline ends. The CDR3: CASSPRDTGTQYF. In DNA form, the CDR3 reads TGTGCCAGCAGTCCCCGGGACACTGGGACGCAGTATTTT.

This clonotype showed up just a few times. V and J are TRBV5-1 and TRBJ2-2, with 11 positions matching TRBD1. Germline CDR1 is SGHRS and CDR2 is YFSETQ. This CDR3 comprises 16 residues. With V trimmed by 4 bases and J by 6 bases, 8 bases remained unmatched. CDR3 in DNA: TGCGCCAGCAGCCCCGGACAGGGGGCGTCAGCCGGGGAGCTGTTTTTT. Protein product: CASSPGQGASAGELFF.

Of note for this clonotype: This CDR3 fails to terminate in the conserved phenylalanine or tryptophan, so it likely reflects a read error. This chain uses TRBV29-1 with TRBJ2-7; perhaps TRBD2 as D (6 bases). V lost 4 bases, J lost 0 bases, and 10 bases lay in between. The CDR3 covers 13 residues. The germline CDR1 and CDR2 sequences are SQVTM and ANQGSEA. This CDR3 is CSVVGLHSYEQYL. The CDR3 coding sequence is TGCAGCGTTGTGGGACTTCACTCCTACGAGCAGTACTTA.

In its sample, this clonotype was seen many times. The J gene is TRBJ2-1, the V gene TRBV6-2 or TRBV6-3; 8 bases align to TRBD2. Germline V gene sequence: CDR1 MNHEY, CDR2 SVGEGT. The CDR3 spans 17 residues. V trimming: 0 bases; J trimming: 4 bases; junction bases outside the gene matches: 8. CDR3 sequence reads: CASSYSSLAGIYNEQFF. DNA for the CDR3: TGTGCCAGCAGTTACTCTTCTCTAGCGGGTATATACAATGAGCAGTTCTTC.

The V and J genes are TRBV10-3 and TRBJ2-3; possibly TRBD2 for D (5 bases). This CDR3 region has 14 residues. The germline V gene has CDR1 ENHRY and CDR2 SYGVKD. V was shortened by 3 bases and J by 3 bases, with 10 bases between the two germline ends. CDR3 in amino acids: CAISDGWETDTQYF. The CDR3 region has the DNA TGTGCCATCAGTGATGGTTGGGAGACAGATACGCAGTATTTT.

The chain joins TRBV9 to TRBJ2-3, with D possibly matching TRBD1 (6 bases). CDR3 length: 15 amino acids. CDR1 SGDLS and CDR2 YYNGEE come from the germline V gene. V was clipped by 5 bases and J by 4 bases, with 17 bases between them. The CDR3 sequence: CASSEGGYWSDTQYF. In nucleotides, the CDR3 is TGTGCCAGCAGTGAAGGGGGTTACTGGTCAGATACGCAGTATTTT. Combining the CDR3 with reference TRBV9 and TRBJ2-3 gives the whole variable domain DSGVTQTPKHLITATGQRVTLRCSPRSGDLSVYWYQQSLDQGLQFLIQYYNGEERAKGNILERFSAQQFPDLHSELNLSSLELGDSALYFCASSEGGYWSDTQYFGPGTRLTVL.